One and the same sample provided the 26 T cell receptor beta chains below, sequenced in a study of T cells in Graves' hyperthyroidism and ophthalmopathy. Amplification yielded TCR beta CDR3 regions, with RNA transcripts as the source. RT-PCR in the first round (using the HTBI primer set) targeted the TCR CDR3. Each CDR3 protein is one row after TCRdb ran MiXCR on the multiplex PCR reads. The sample shows a few hundred thousand distinct CDR3 sequences, over 20% of them seen only once. The sample comprised blood. The receptor source for this set is a woman aged 45-60 years with Graves' hyperthyroidism.

Comment on this clonotype: The junction and the germline gene differ at one end; a read error may be behind it. The chain recombines TRBV15 with TRBJ2-1; 9 bases map to TRBD2. Germline V gene lookup returns CDR1 LNHNV and CDR2 YYDKDF (reference sequence). CDR3 size: 16 residues. The CDR3 sequence: CATSRAGGGNYNEQFF. CDR3 in DNA: TGCGCCACCAGCAGAGCGGGGGGCGGGAACTACAATGAGCAGTTCTTC.

The chain is built from TRBV25-1 and TRBJ1-1; D is unresolved. This CDR3 is 14 amino acids long. In germline, CDR1 is MGHDK, CDR2 SYGVNS. V was trimmed by 7 bases and J by 0 bases, leaving 12 bases between them. DNA for the CDR3: TGTGCCAGCACCCCGGACTTTTTGAACACTGAAGCTTTCTTT. Translation gives CASTPDFLNTEAFF.

This chain joins TRBV18 and TRBJ1-2; possible D gene TRBD1, 6 bases. V lost 2 bases to trimming and J lost 4 bases, with 17 bases between them. Germline V gene sequence: CDR1 KGHSH, CDR2 LQKENI. The CDR3 runs 16 residues. The CDR3, as DNA: TGTGCCAGCTCACCATCGGGGCAGGGGCCTAGCTATGGCTACACCTTC. Its translation is CASSPSGQGPSYGYTF.

In this sample, this clonotype turned up many times. This sequence joins TRBV15 and TRBJ2-3; 14 bases map to TRBD2. Per germline, CDR1 LNHNV and CDR2 YYDKDF (reference sequence). The CDR3 loop spans 16 amino acids. The V segment lost 5 bases and the J segment 4 bases; nucleotides outside the gene matches: 5. As DNA, the CDR3 is TGTGCCACCAGCGGACGACTAGCGGGAGGGTCAGATACGCAGTATTTT. Its protein product is CATSGRLAGGSDTQYF.

This clonotype has at least ten counts. The chain recombines TRBV3-1 with TRBJ2-2, with D perhaps TRBD2 (6 bases). This CDR3 region has 18 residues. CDR1 is LGHDT and CDR2 is YNNKEL in the germline V gene (reference sequence). Deletions cut 0 bases from V and 0 bases from J, with 14 bases between. The CDR3 loop is CASSQDPSGPANTGELFF. CDR3 DNA: TGTGCCAGCAGCCAAGATCCCAGCGGGCCCGCGAACACCGGGGAGCTGTTTTTT. The whole variable domain, filled in from reference TRBV3-1 and TRBJ2-2, reads DTAVSQTPKYLVTQMGNDKSIKCEQNLGHDTMYWYKQDSKKFLKIMFSYNNKELIINETVPNRFSPKSPDKAHLNLHINSLELGDSAVYFCASSQDPSGPANTGELFFGEGSRLTVL.

This clonotype was recorded once. The rearrangement uses TRBV12-3 or TRBV12-4 and TRBJ1-4; unclear D gene. CDR3 length equals 19 residues. The germline V and J ends were trimmed by 1 base and 0 bases, with 18 bases remaining between them. The chain's CDR3 is CASSLEPFLQVSTNEKLFF. The CDR3, as DNA: TGTGCCAGCAGTTTAGAGCCTTTTCTTCAGGTGTCAACTAATGAAAAACTGTTTTTT.

This clonotype has ten or more counts. This chain connects TRBV2 to TRBJ1-1; D unresolved. The CDR3 length is 14 residues. Per germline, CDR1 SNHLY and CDR2 FYNNEI. The ends were cut back, 1 base at V and 0 bases at J, with 6 bases in the middle. Here the CDR3 DNA reads TGTGCCAGCAGTGAAGACAGACTGAACACTGAAGCTTTCTTT. As protein: CASSEDRLNTEAFF.

This clonotype has just a few counts. The chain combines TRBV28 with TRBJ2-4; D ambiguous. V was clipped by 1 base and J by 6 bases, with 7 bases between them. CDR3 length: 13 residues. Per germline, CDR1 MDHEN and CDR2 SYDVKM. The DNA for the CDR3 is TGTGCCAGCAGTTTATATGTGGGAAACATTCAGTACTTC. As protein: CASSLYVGNIQYF. The full variable domain, rest sourced from reference TRBV28 and TRBJ2-4, is DVKVTQSSRYLVKRTGEKVFLECVQDMDHENMFWYRQDPGLGLRLIYFSYDVKMKEKGDIPEGYSVSREKKERFSLILESASTNQTSMYLCASSLYVGNIQYFGAGTRLSVL.

The genes are TRBV28 and TRBJ2-1; TRBD1 is a possible D gene (6 bases). Trimming cost V 8 bases and J 7 bases, with 30 bases left between them. This CDR3 has 18 residues. Germline V CDR1 and CDR2: MDHEN, SYDVKM. The CDR3 here is CASGSLIWGHLIKNEQFF. For the CDR3, the DNA is TGTGCCAGCGGCAGTTTGATATGGGGACACCTAATAAAGAATGAGCAGTTCTTC.

This clonotype was picked up many times. The genes are TRBV7-3 and TRBJ2-5; 8 nucleotides align to TRBD2. The CDR3 has 17 amino acids. The trim removed 1 base at V and 5 bases at J, leaving 12 bases unmatched. Germline lookup yields CDR1 SGHTA and CDR2 FQGTGA. CDR3 amino acids: CASSLRGGGPNAETQYF. The CDR3 DNA sequence: TGTGCCAGCAGCTTAAGGGGCGGGGGGCCGAATGCGGAGACCCAGTACTTC.

The V gene is TRBV20-1, the J gene TRBJ1-1, with 7 bases fitting TRBD1. This CDR3 contains 14 residues. CDR1 and CDR2 from the germline V gene are DFQATT and SNEGSKA (reference sequence). V lost 4 bases, J lost 5 bases, and 10 bases stayed unmatched. CDR3 amino acids: CSATPQGRGTEAFF. CDR3 bases: TGCAGTGCTACACCACAGGGGCGGGGGACTGAAGCTTTCTTT.

The V call is TRBV11-3, the J call TRBJ2-1; 11 positions match TRBD1. The CDR3 is made up of 15 amino acids. V lost 0 bases, J lost 8 bases, and 3 bases stayed unmatched. Germline values: CDR1 SGHNT, CDR2 YENEEA. CDR3 sequence: CASSLEGQGAHEQFF. The CDR3 DNA reads TGTGCCAGCAGCTTAGAAGGACAGGGGGCACATGAGCAGTTCTTC. The full variable domain, its missing parts supplied by reference TRBV11-3 and TRBJ2-1, is EAGVVQSPRYKIIEKKQPVAFWCNPISGHNTLYWYLQNLGQGPELLIRYENEEAVDDSQLPKDRFSAERLKGVDSTLKIQPAELGDSAVYLCASSLEGQGAHEQFFGPGTRLTVL.

This clonotype was observed many times. The chain employs TRBV6-1 and TRBJ1-1; D uncertain. The CDR3 is made up of 13 amino acids. Trimming shortened V by 6 bases and J by 1 base, and 9 bases separated the two germline ends. The germline V gene encodes CDR1 MNHNS and CDR2 SASEGT. Here the CDR3 reads CASRLMQNTEAFF. In DNA, the CDR3 is TGTGCCAGCAGGTTGATGCAGAACACTGAAGCTTTCTTT.

V usage is TRBV15 and J usage is TRBJ1-4; 9 bases agree with TRBD1. Losses at the gene ends were 8 bases for V and 8 bases for J; bases not matched to a gene: 3. The CDR3 spans 12 residues. Germline CDR1 reads LNHNV; CDR2 reads YYDKDF (reference sequence). The CDR3 is CATGQGREKLFF. The CDR3 nucleotides read TGTGCCACCGGACAGGGGCGGGAAAAACTGTTTTTT.

At least ten counts were recorded for this clonotype. The V and J genes are TRBV5-5 and TRBJ2-2, with D possibly matching TRBD1 (6 bases). The CDR3 covers 16 residues. Trimming shortened V by 3 bases and J by 2 bases, and 14 bases separated the two germline ends. Germline V gene lookup returns CDR1 SGHKS and CDR2 YYEKEE (reference sequence). CDR3 in DNA: TGTGCCAGCAGCTATATCCCGGGACAAAACACCGGGGAGCTGTTTTTT. It translates to CASSYIPGQNTGELFF.

In its sample, this clonotype was seen many times. V usage is TRBV6-1 and J usage is TRBJ2-1; 7 bases align to TRBD2. Germline assignment: CDR1 MNHNS and CDR2 SASEGT. The CDR3 loop spans 14 amino acids. The J segment lost 3 bases and the V segment lost 5 bases, leaving 4 bases of the junction unmatched. CDR3 sequence (DNA): TGTGCCAGCAGTTATCGGACTAGCTACAATGAGCAGTTCTTC. Protein: CASSYRTSYNEQFF.

The chain is built from TRBV12-3 or TRBV12-4 and TRBJ1-1; D is perhaps TRBD1 (6 bases). There are 16 residues in the CDR3. V was clipped by 3 bases and J by 5 bases, with 19 bases between them. The CDR3 DNA reads as TGTGCCAGCAGTTTGGCCCTTCTGACAGGTCGGACTGAAGCTTTCTTT. This encodes CASSLALLTGRTEAFF.

This clonotype has a count of ten or more. The chain employs TRBV5-6 and TRBJ2-1, with D perhaps TRBD2 (6 bases). There are 14 residues in the CDR3. The V end lost 3 bases, the J end lost 0 bases, and 7 bases lay between the germline ends. Looked up from germline, CDR1 is SGHDT and CDR2 is YYEEEE. The CDR3 DNA follows: TGTGCCAGCAGCTCGGACTACTCCTACAATGAGCAGTTCTTC. Residues: CASSSDYSYNEQFF. Combining the CDR3 with reference TRBV5-6 and TRBJ2-1 gives the whole variable domain DAGVTQSPTHLIKTRGQQVTLRCSPKSGHDTVSWYQQALGQGPQFIFQYYEEEERQRGNFPDRFSGHQFPNYSSELNVNALLLGDSALYLCASSSDYSYNEQFFGPGTRLTVL.

In this sample, this clonotype turned up many times. The genes are TRBV2 and TRBJ2-3, with TRBD2 matching 9 bases. Unmatched junction bases numbered 7, after V lost 5 bases and J lost 4 bases. From germline, CDR1 is SNHLY and CDR2 FYNNEI. There are 15 residues in the CDR3. CDR3 region: CASSNSGSSPDTQYF. CDR3 DNA sequence: TGTGCCAGCAGTAATAGCGGGAGTTCCCCAGATACGCAGTATTTT.

This clonotype was found many times. The rearrangement links TRBV3-1 to TRBJ2-5, with 7 bases identical to TRBD2. CDR3 length: 18 amino acids. From germline, CDR1 is LGHDT and CDR2 YNNKEL (reference sequence). V shed 2 bases and J 5 bases; nucleotides not matched to a gene: 17. CDR3: CASSQRLISAGVGETQYF. The CDR3 region has the DNA TGTGCCAGCAGCCAACGTCTGATTTCTGCGGGAGTCGGCGAGACCCAGTACTTC.

This clonotype was observed a few times. The chain is built from TRBV5-1 and TRBJ2-1, with TRBD2 identical over 7 bases. Germline V gene data show CDR1 as SGHRS and CDR2 as YFSETQ. V trimming: 3 bases; J trimming: 15 bases; junction bases outside the gene matches: 21. The CDR3 covers 16 residues. CDR3 nucleotide sequence: TGCGCCAGCAGCTCTGCCTGGACTAGGGCCCCCGACCCCGTGTTCTTC. It translates to CASSSAWTRAPDPVFF.

This clonotype was counted many times. One end of the junction is discordant with germline, which a read error may explain. V is TRBV18 and J is TRBJ1-1; D is unclear. This CDR3 region has 14 residues. CDR1 is KGHSH and CDR2 is LQKENI in the germline V gene. CDR3 sequence reads: CASSLGKGNTKAFF. CDR3 nucleotides: TGTGCCAGCTCACTAGGAAAAGGAAACACTAAAGCTTTCTTT.

V gene TRBV2 combines with J gene TRBJ1-2; D perhaps matches TRBD1 (5 bases). This CDR3 is built from 13 residues. V gave up 6 bases and J gave up 8 bases, with 16 bases separating them. CDR1 is SNHLY and CDR2 is FYNNEI in the germline V gene. This chain's CDR3 is CASRVSGIWGYTF. For the CDR3, the DNA is TGTGCCAGCAGGGTGTCAGGGATCTGGGGCTACACCTTC.

The rearrangement joins TRBV27 to TRBJ2-7, with TRBD1 matching 8 bases. Germline V CDR1 and CDR2: MNHEY, SMNVEV (reference sequence). This CDR3 is built from 15 residues. The ends lost 3 bases at V and 6 bases at J; junction bases unmatched: 10. In DNA, the CDR3 is TGTGCCAGCAGTTTCCCGGGACAGGTACTCTTCGAGCAGTACTTC. Protein: CASSFPGQVLFEQYF.

There are many counts of this clonotype. This chain joins TRBV18 and TRBJ2-5; D is ambiguous. V lost 3 bases and J lost 1, with 9 bases in between. The CDR3 has 14 residues. Germline CDR1 is KGHSH and CDR2 is LQKENI. Here the CDR3 reads CASSPPQTQETQYF. CDR3 in DNA: TGTGCCAGCTCACCCCCGCAGACCCAAGAGACCCAGTACTTC.

V gene TRBV19 combines with J gene TRBJ2-1, with 7 bases fitting TRBD2. Germline lookup yields CDR1 LNHDA and CDR2 SQIVND (reference sequence). The length of the CDR3 is 16 residues. Germline trimming cut 0 bases from V and 5 bases from J; bases unmatched to any gene: 7. CDR3 residues: CASSIENSGGDNEQFF. In DNA form, the CDR3 reads TGTGCCAGTAGTATAGAAAACAGTGGGGGGGACAATGAGCAGTTCTTC.